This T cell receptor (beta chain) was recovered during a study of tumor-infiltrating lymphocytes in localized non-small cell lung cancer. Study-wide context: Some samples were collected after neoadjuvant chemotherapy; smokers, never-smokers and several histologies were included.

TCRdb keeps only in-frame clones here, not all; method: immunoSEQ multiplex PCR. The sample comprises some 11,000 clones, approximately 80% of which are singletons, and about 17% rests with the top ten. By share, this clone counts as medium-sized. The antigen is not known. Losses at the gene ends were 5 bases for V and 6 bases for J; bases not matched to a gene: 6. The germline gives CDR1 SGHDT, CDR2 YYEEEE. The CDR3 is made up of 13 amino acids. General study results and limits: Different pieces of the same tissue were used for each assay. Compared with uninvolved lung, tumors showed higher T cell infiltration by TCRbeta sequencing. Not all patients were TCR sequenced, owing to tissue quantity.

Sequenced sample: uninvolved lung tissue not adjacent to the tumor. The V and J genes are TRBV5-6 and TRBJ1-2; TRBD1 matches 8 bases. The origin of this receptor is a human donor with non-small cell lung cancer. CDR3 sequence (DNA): TGTGCCAGCAGGCGACAGGGGAGTCATGGCTACACCTTC. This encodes CASRRQGSHGYTF. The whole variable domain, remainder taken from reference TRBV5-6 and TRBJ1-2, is DAGVTQSPTHLIKTRGQQVTLRCSPKSGHDTVSWYQQALGQGPQFIFQYYEEEERQRGNFPDRFSGHQFPNYSSELNVNALLLGDSALYLCASRRQGSHGYTFGSGTRLTVV.